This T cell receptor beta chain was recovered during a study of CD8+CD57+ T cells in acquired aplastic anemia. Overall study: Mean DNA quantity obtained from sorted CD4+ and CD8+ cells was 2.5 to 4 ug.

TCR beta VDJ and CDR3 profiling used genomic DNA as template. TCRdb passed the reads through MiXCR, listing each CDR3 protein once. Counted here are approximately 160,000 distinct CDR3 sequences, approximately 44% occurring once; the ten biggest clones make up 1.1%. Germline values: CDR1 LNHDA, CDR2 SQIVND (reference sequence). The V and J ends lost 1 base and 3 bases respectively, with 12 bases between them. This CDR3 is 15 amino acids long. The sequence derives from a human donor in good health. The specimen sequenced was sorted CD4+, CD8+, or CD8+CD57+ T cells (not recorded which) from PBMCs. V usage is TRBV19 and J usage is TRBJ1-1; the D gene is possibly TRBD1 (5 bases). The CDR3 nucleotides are TGTGCCAGTAGTATAGTGGAAGGGGTAGACACTGAAGCTTTCTTT. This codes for CASSIVEGVDTEAFF.